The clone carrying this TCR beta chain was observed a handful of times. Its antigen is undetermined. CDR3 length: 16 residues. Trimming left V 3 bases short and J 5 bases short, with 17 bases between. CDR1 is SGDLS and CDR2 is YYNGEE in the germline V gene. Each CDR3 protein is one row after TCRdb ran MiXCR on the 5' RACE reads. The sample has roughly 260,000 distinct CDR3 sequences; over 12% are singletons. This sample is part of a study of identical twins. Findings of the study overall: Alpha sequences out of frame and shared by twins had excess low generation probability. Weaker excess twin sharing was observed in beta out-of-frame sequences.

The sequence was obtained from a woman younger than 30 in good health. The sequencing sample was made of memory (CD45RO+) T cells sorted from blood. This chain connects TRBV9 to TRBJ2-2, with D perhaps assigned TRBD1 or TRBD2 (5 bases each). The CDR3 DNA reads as TGTGCCAGCAGCGAACGGGGCTCCTTTACGACCGGGGAGCTGTTTTTT. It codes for CASSERGSFTTGELFF.